The source of this TCR beta chain is a study of cytomegalovirus exposure and HLA in healthy donors. The primer mix had 60 Vbeta and 13 Jbeta primers. Generated by immunoSEQ multiplex PCR, the TCRdb table keeps only in-frame clones and is missing some. This specimen shows around 130,000 clones; the ten leading clones hold around 1.5%. A word on this clone: Antigen: not known.

Study observations and caveats: Across donors, most TCRs were seen rarely, yet some public ones were widespread. There were a few CMV-associated chains whose specificity for CMV antigens was confirmed in vitro.

Germline CDR1 is LNHDA and CDR2 is SQIVND (reference sequence). With V trimmed by 1 base and J by 4 bases, 15 bases remained unmatched. The CDR3 totals 19 residues. This sequence joins TRBV19 and TRBJ1-4, with 7 nucleotides matching TRBD1. The source is a woman aged 40 to 55 in good health and CMV-seronegative. The material sequenced was PBMCs. The CDR3 nucleotides read TGTGCCAGTAGTATAGTGGATGGGACAGATACATTGGGTAATGAAAAACTGTTTTTT. It translates to CASSIVDGTDTLGNEKLFF.